This entry is about one T cell receptor (beta chain). The CDR3 length is 14 residues. V was clipped by 6 bases and J by 8 bases; unmatched bases: 11. Germline CDR1 is SQVTM and CDR2 is ANQGSEA. The source of the sample is a study of T cells in Graves' hyperthyroidism and ophthalmopathy. Study-wide background: Pretreatment peripheral blood was obtained at initial diagnosis.

RNA transcripts provided the source from which TCR beta CDR3 regions were amplified. The primer set for the first-round RT-PCR of the TCR CDR3 was HTBI. TCRdb ran MiXCR on the multiplex PCR reads and lists one entry per CDR3 protein. Among roughly 500,000 distinct CDR3 sequences listed, about 16% were seen once. The PBMCs had their origin in 7.5 to 10 ml of fresh peripheral blood. The chain recombines TRBV29-1 with TRBJ2-4, with 9 bases fitting TRBD1. The specimen sequenced was blood. The source is a woman in her 30s with Graves' ophthalmopathy. The CDR3 is CSVTVPGQGDIQYF. The CDR3 DNA reads as TGCAGCGTAACAGTCCCGGGACAGGGAGACATTCAGTACTTC.